Presented here are 22 T cell receptor beta chains from one specimen sequenced in a study of shared clonotypes between healthy human individuals. Sequenced by immunoSEQ multiplex PCR; TCRdb stores in-frame clones only, minus some. Of over 300,000 clones in the sample, 80% to 90% were seen once. Sequencing was carried out using memory CD8+ T cells sorted from blood. Sample subset: CD45RO+ cells pooled with CCR7-negative TemRA cells. Receptor source: a man aged 18 to 29 in good health.

This clone was seen only once. The chain is built from TRBV6-6 and TRBJ2-7; no definite D call. The germline CDR1 and CDR2 sequences are MNHNY and SVGAGI (reference sequence). Trimming stripped 4 bases from V and 1 base from J, with 14 bases between. The CDR3 length is 15 residues. Here the CDR3 reads CASSLPTGRSYEQYF. For the CDR3, the DNA is TGTGCCAGCAGTTTGCCAACGGGCCGATCCTACGAGCAGTACTTC.

The sample holds one count of this clone. This rearrangement joins TRBV2 to TRBJ1-1; TRBD1 matches at 9 bases. Germline CDR1 SNHLY, CDR2 FYNNEI. The CDR3 extends over 17 amino acids. After removal of 2 bases from V and 6 bases from J, the junction contained 13 bases not matched to a gene. CDR3 in amino acids: CASSEWSGTGSFAEAFF. The CDR3 region has the DNA TGTGCCAGCAGTGAATGGTCCGGGACAGGGAGTTTCGCTGAAGCTTTCTTT.

This chain links TRBV28 with TRBJ1-1, with TRBD1 identical over 7 bases. The CDR3 extends over 17 amino acids. V lost 5 bases and J lost 0; bases outside the gene matches: 12. Germline V gene sequence: CDR1 MDHEN, CDR2 SYDVKM. The CDR3 here is CASSRIPGQLLNTEAFF. CDR3 nucleotides: TGTGCCAGCAGTCGAATCCCGGGACAGCTACTGAACACTGAAGCTTTCTTT.

CDR3 amino acids: CASSTLEETQYF. The CDR3 DNA sequence: TGTGCCAGCAGCACACTTGAAGAGACCCAGTACTTC. The chain carries TRBV7-6 and TRBJ2-5; D is uncertain. Germline CDR1 is SGHVS and CDR2 is FNYEAQ. V was trimmed by 5 bases and J by 3 bases, leaving 7 bases between them. The CDR3 extends over 12 amino acids.

The gene calls are TRBV6-1 and TRBJ1-4, with a weak D call TRBD1 (5 bases). CDR3 length: 15 amino acids. Trimming took off 2 bases at V and 8 bases at J, with 15 bases between the two ends. From germline, CDR1 is MNHNS and CDR2 SASEGT. CDR3 sequence: CASSEYGTIDEKLFF. The CDR3 region has the DNA TGTGCCAGCAGTGAATATGGGACCATAGACGAAAAACTGTTTTTT.

V is TRBV27 and J is TRBJ2-1; 12 bases map to TRBD2. Germline V gives CDR1 MNHEY, CDR2 SMNVEV (reference sequence). The CDR3 contains 16 residues. The J segment lost 9 bases and the V segment lost 2 bases, leaving 8 bases of the junction unmatched. In DNA form, the CDR3 reads TGTGCCAGCAGTTTAATAAGACTAGCGGGAGCCGGTGAGCAGTTCTTC. It yields the protein CASSLIRLAGAGEQFF.

The rearrangement links TRBV28 to TRBJ2-3; D is possibly TRBD1 or TRBD2 (6 bases each). The V and J ends lost 3 bases and 5 bases respectively, with 18 bases between them. The germline gives CDR1 MDHEN, CDR2 SYDVKM. This CDR3 is built from 16 residues. This CDR3 is CASSFSGWGARDTQYF. DNA of the CDR3: TGTGCCAGCAGTTTTTCCGGGTGGGGGGCCAGAGATACGCAGTATTTT.

The chain couples TRBV25-1 to TRBJ2-1; possibly TRBD1 or TRBD2 for D (5 bases each). V lost 1 base and J lost 0, with 7 bases in between. The CDR3 totals 15 residues. Germline CDR1 MGHDK, CDR2 SYGVNS. The CDR3 nucleotides are TGTGCCAGCAGTGAATGGGGGAGCTCCTACAATGAGCAGTTCTTC. Amino acids: CASSEWGSSYNEQFF.

V and J are TRBV19 and TRBJ1-6; D is uncertain. Germline loops: CDR1 LNHDA, CDR2 SQIVND (reference sequence). The CDR3 consists of 14 residues. Trimming left V 2 bases short and J 3 bases short, with 5 bases between. The CDR3 here is CASSIPDYNSPLHF. The CDR3 DNA sequence: TGTGCCAGTAGTATACCCGACTATAATTCACCCCTCCACTTT. The entire variable domain, with the rest obtained from reference TRBV19 and TRBJ1-6, is as follows: DGGITQSPKYLFRKEGQNVTLSCEQNLNHDAMYWYRQDPGQGLRLIYYSQIVNDFQKGDIAEGYSVSREKKESFPLTVTSAQKNPTAFYLCASSIPDYNSPLHFGNGTRLTVT.

CDR3 sequence (DNA): TGTGCCAGCAGTTTCACTAGCGGGAGTATCTATGAGCAGTTCTTC. This sequence encodes CASSFTSGSIYEQFF. The chain recombines TRBV27 with TRBJ2-1; 11 nucleotides match TRBD2. Germline lookup yields CDR1 MNHEY and CDR2 SMNVEV (reference sequence). The CDR3 covers 15 residues. Trimming at V came to 3 bases and at J to 8 bases, leaving 6 bases not matched to a gene.

This chain links TRBV7-9 with TRBJ2-7; either TRBD1 or TRBD2 may supply D (5 bases each). V lost 3 bases and J 6 bases, leaving 15 bases between the germline ends. The length of the CDR3 is 14 residues. The germline gives CDR1 SEHNR, CDR2 FQNEAQ (reference sequence). In nucleotides, the CDR3 is TGTGCCAGCAGCTTCTCAACAGGAAGCGGCGAGCAGTACTTC. Encoded protein: CASSFSTGSGEQYF.

A few counts support this clone. The chain employs TRBV4-1 and TRBJ2-2, with 10 bases that match TRBD1. The length of the CDR3 is 15 residues. With V trimmed by 4 bases and J by 6 bases, 5 bases remained unmatched. In germline, CDR1 is MGHRA, CDR2 YSYEKL. The CDR3 DNA sequence: TGCGCCAGCAGCCCCGGACAGGGGGTCCCCGGGGAGCTGTTTTTT. It translates to CASSPGQGVPGELFF.

The table lists this clone with a few counts. V is TRBV7-9 and J is TRBJ1-1; D gene uncertain. V was cut by 2 bases and J by 1 base, with 5 bases left in between. Germline values: CDR1 SEHNR, CDR2 FQNEAQ (reference sequence). The CDR3 runs to 13 residues. In nucleotides, the CDR3 is TGTGCCAGCAGCTTACCCGGGAACACTGAAGCTTTCTTT. Amino acid sequence: CASSLPGNTEAFF.

The gene calls are TRBV27 and TRBJ2-7; 8 bases fit TRBD2. CDR3 length equals 16 residues. Losses at the gene ends were 2 bases for V and 0 bases for J; bases not matched to a gene: 6. Germline V gives CDR1 MNHEY, CDR2 SMNVEV (reference sequence). CDR3 sequence reads: CASSLSSGVISYEQYF. The CDR3 DNA reads TGTGCCAGCAGTTTAAGTAGCGGGGTGATCTCCTACGAGCAGTACTTC.

The chain uses TRBV30 and TRBJ2-5; D is undetermined. V was clipped by 1 base and J by 3 bases, with 15 bases between them. CDR1 is GTSNPN and CDR2 is SVGIG in the germline V gene (reference sequence). The CDR3 is made up of 15 amino acids. The CDR3 here is CAWSDEFEREETQYF. CDR3 DNA sequence: TGTGCCTGGAGTGACGAATTTGAACGGGAAGAGACCCAGTACTTC.

The chain is built from TRBV4-3 and TRBJ2-2, with no clear D. Trimming took 0 bases from V and 4 from J, leaving 12 bases between them. The length of the CDR3 is 16 residues. CDR1 is LGHNA, CDR2 YSLEER, per germline. The CDR3 loop is CASSQEGPSTTGELFF. The CDR3 coding sequence is TGCGCCAGCAGCCAAGAAGGTCCCTCAACCACCGGGGAGCTGTTTTTT.

This clone was detected a few times. J is TRBJ2-7 and V is TRBV4-1; 7 bases line up with TRBD1. The CDR3 length is 15 residues. Germline CDR1 is MGHRA and CDR2 is YSYEKL. Trimming removed 5 bases from V and 6 bases from J; junction bases left unmatched: 13. In DNA, the CDR3 is TGCGCCAGCAGCTCCTACCAGGGGGATTGGGGCGAGCAGTACTTC. Protein product: CASSSYQGDWGEQYF.

This chain's CDR3 is CASSLQSVYNEQFF. CDR3 in DNA: TGTGCCAGCAGTTTACAGTCTGTCTACAATGAGCAGTTCTTC. The chain couples TRBV27 to TRBJ2-1; no clear D. Germline-derived CDR1 and CDR2 are MNHEY and SMNVEV (reference sequence). The CDR3 length is 14 residues. V shed 2 bases and J shed 3 bases, with 8 bases lying between them.

The V call is TRBV10-2, the J call TRBJ1-5, with 10 bases lining up with TRBD1. Losses at the gene ends were 6 bases for V and 1 base for J; bases not matched to a gene: 9. Germline V gene sequence: CDR1 WSHSY, CDR2 SAAADI. The length of the CDR3 is 17 residues. The CDR3 reads CASRMGQGIKSNQPQHF. CDR3 in DNA: TGCGCCAGCAGGATGGGACAGGGGATTAAGAGCAATCAGCCCCAGCATTTT.

J is TRBJ2-3 and V is TRBV5-6; D call uncertain. The CDR3 contains 12 residues. Germline V gene data show CDR1 as SGHDT and CDR2 as YYEEEE. The ends were cut back, 7 bases at V and 13 bases at J, with 19 bases in the middle. The CDR3 here is CASRETTGPKYF. The DNA for the CDR3 is TGTGCCAGCCGAGAGACGACCGGACCTAAGTATTTT.

The CDR3 is CAISSEHWTSGNYEQYF. The CDR3 DNA reads TGTGCCATCAGTTCCGAACACTGGACTAGCGGGAACTACGAGCAGTACTTC. The chain has TRBV10-3 and TRBJ2-7; 12 nucleotides align to TRBD2. This CDR3 comprises 17 residues. Unmatched junction bases numbered 11, after V lost 5 bases and J lost 3 bases. Germline-derived CDR1 and CDR2 are ENHRY and SYGVKD.

The chain links TRBV28 to TRBJ1-5; D unclear. In germline, CDR1 is MDHEN, CDR2 SYDVKM. Trimming removed 3 bases from V and 0 bases from J, with 6 bases in between. CDR3 size: 14 residues. CDR3 bases: TGTGCCAGCAGTTTTCCAGATAGCAATCAGCCCCAGCATTTT. This gives the protein CASSFPDSNQPQHF. The full variable domain, its missing parts supplied by reference TRBV28 and TRBJ1-5, is DVKVTQSSRYLVKRTGEKVFLECVQDMDHENMFWYRQDPGLGLRLIYFSYDVKMKEKGDIPEGYSVSREKKERFSLILESASTNQTSMYLCASSFPDSNQPQHFGDGTRLSIL.